This T cell receptor beta chain was sequenced during a study of T cells in localized non-small cell lung cancer. To note about this clone: Its antigen is not identified.

This CDR3 spans 12 amino acids. Trimming at V came to 8 bases and at J to 4 bases, leaving 2 bases not matched to a gene. Germline V lookup: CDR1 MDHEN, CDR2 SYDVKM. Study outcomes and limitations: When the top 100 tumor clones were examined, a median approximately 54 of them also appeared in the adjacent lung, which was paired and uninvolved. Heterogeneity remains possible, as sequencing covered one tumor region only. Patients showing higher blood T cell density tended to see longer overall survival. Uninvolved neighboring lung showed the greatest T cell clonality, exceeding tumor.

Using immunoSEQ multiplex PCR, the repertoire was profiled, and TCRdb retains in-frame clones only, with some absent. Of 70,000 to 95,000 clones listed, roughly 90% were seen once; the top ten hold roughly 4.3%. The TCR sequence derives from a woman aged 40-69 years with stage II squamous cell lung carcinoma. Sequenced material: PBMCs, taken before any cancer treatment. This chain links TRBV28 with TRBJ2-7, with 10 nucleotides matching TRBD1. The CDR3 loop reads CASRQGAYEQYF. As DNA, the CDR3 is TGTGCCAGCCGACAGGGGGCTTACGAGCAGTACTTC.